A selection of T cell receptor beta chains follows, all from one sample in a study of shared clonotypes between healthy human individuals. Assay: immunoSEQ multiplex PCR; the TCRdb copy retains only in-frame clones and omits some. The sample shows some 2 million clones, 85% to 95% of them seen only once. What was sequenced was naive CD4+ T cells sorted from blood. The receptor source for this set is a man younger than 35 in good health. Both conserved end residues are part of each CDR3. D genes are given only for firm matches. Size is stated for part of the rows, as once, few or many counts, or as a class when the clone is expanded.

D: -
size: -
J: TRBJ2-3
V: TRBV7-8
DNA: TGTGCCAGCAGCGTACGGACTGGATTAGATACGCAGTATTTT
CDR3: CASSVRTGLDTQYF

D: -
size: -
J: TRBJ2-1
V: TRBV5-1
DNA: TGCGCCAGCAGCTTGGAACAGACCTACAATGAGCAGTTCTTC
CDR3: CASSLEQTYNEQFF

D: -
size: once
J: TRBJ2-7
V: TRBV5-1
DNA: TGCGCCAGCAGCAAGGACAGCCTAACCTACGAGCAGTACTTC
CDR3: CASSKDSLTYEQYF

D: TRBD2
size: -
J: TRBJ2-7
V: TRBV27
DNA: TGTGCCAGCAGAATACTAGCGGGGGGCTCCTACGAGCAGTACTTC
CDR3: CASRILAGGSYEQYF

D: -
size: -
J: TRBJ2-3
V: TRBV7-9
DNA: TGTGCCAGCAGCCATGGTGAATCATCAGGGAGCACAGATACGCAGTATTTT
CDR3: CASSHGESSGSTDTQYF

D: -
size: -
J: TRBJ2-7
V: TRBV6-6
DNA: TGTGCCAGCAGTCAAACCCTCGCGGTGGCCTACGAGCAGTACTTC
CDR3: CASSQTLAVAYEQYF

D: -
size: -
J: TRBJ2-2
V: TRBV5-1
DNA: TGCGCCAGCAGCTTGACCGGGGACCCTAGCACCGGGGAGCTGTTTTTT
CDR3: CASSLTGDPSTGELFF

D: -
size: -
J: TRBJ2-3
V: TRBV30
DNA: TGTGCCTGGAGTGTACGGGGGAGCACAGATACGCAGTATTTT
CDR3: CAWSVRGSTDTQYF

D: -
size: -
J: TRBJ1-6
V: TRBV7-8
DNA: TGTGCCAGCAGCTTCGTCTCAGGGGACTCCTATAATTCACCCCTCCACTTT
CDR3: CASSFVSGDSYNSPLHF

D: TRBD1
size: -
J: TRBJ1-1
V: TRBV7-9
DNA: TGTGCCAGCAGCCCACAGGGGAGTGGGGCCACTGAAGCTTTCTTT
CDR3: CASSPQGSGATEAFF

D: -
size: -
J: TRBJ1-1
V: TRBV25-1
DNA: TGTGCCAGCAGTGAATGGGGAACAGCAGACACTGAAGCTTTCTTT
CDR3: CASSEWGTADTEAFF

D: -
size: -
J: TRBJ1-2
V: TRBV2
DNA: TGTGCCAGCAGTGTGTCAGGAGCTGGCTACACCTTC
CDR3: CASSVSGAGYTF

D: TRBD1
size: -
J: TRBJ1-1
V: TRBV5-1
DNA: TGCGCCAGCAGCATGGACAGGCTGGATTCGGGAGCTTTCTTT
CDR3: CASSMDRLDSGAFF

D: -
size: -
J: TRBJ2-3
V: TRBV19
DNA: TGTGCCAGTAGCCCGCCAGGGGGCACAGATACGCAGTATTTT
CDR3: CASSPPGGTDTQYF

D: -
size: -
J: TRBJ2-7
V: TRBV5-1
DNA: TGCGCCAGCTCCCGGTCGACCTACGAGCAGTACTTC
CDR3: CASSRSTYEQYF

D: -
size: -
J: TRBJ2-3
V: TRBV5-1
DNA: TGCGCCAGCAGCTTGGTTCGGGGGCTAGGCACAGATACGCAGTATTTT
CDR3: CASSLVRGLGTDTQYF

D: -
size: -
J: TRBJ2-3
V: TRBV19
DNA: TGTGCCAGTAGCCGTGGGGGCGGGAGCACAGATACGCAGTATTTT
CDR3: CASSRGGGSTDTQYF

D: -
size: -
J: TRBJ1-3
V: TRBV15
DNA: TGTGCCACCAGCAGGGATGACAGGACTGGAAACACCATATATTTT
CDR3: CATSRDDRTGNTIYF

D: -
size: -
J: TRBJ1-1
V: TRBV30
DNA: TGTGCCTGGAACCGGGACACCGGGGCATACACTGAAGCTTTCTTT
CDR3: CAWNRDTGAYTEAFF

D: -
size: -
J: TRBJ1-1
V: TRBV6-6
DNA: TGTGCCACGACGGGGGGGAACACTGAAGCTTTCTTT
CDR3: CATTGGNTEAFF